This entry lists 22 T cell receptor beta chains sequenced from one sample in a study of T cells in Graves' hyperthyroidism and ophthalmopathy. Amplification targeted TCR beta CDR3 regions from RNA transcripts. In the first-round RT-PCR of the TCR CDR3, the HTBI primer set was used. In TCRdb, the multiplex PCR reads were re-called with MiXCR into one record per CDR3 protein. Among fewer than 650,000 distinct CDR3 sequences, 46% were seen once, and the ten largest hold approximately 44%. Sequences were obtained from peripheral blood or thyroid tissue (not recorded which). Every receptor here comes from an adult woman with Graves' disease, either hyperthyroidism or ophthalmopathy (not recorded which).

The sample holds many counts of this clonotype. This chain joins TRBV7-9 and TRBJ2-2; 8 bases agree with TRBD2. Germline lookup yields CDR1 SEHNR and CDR2 FQNEAQ (reference sequence). Germline trimming cut 3 bases from V and 1 base from J; bases unmatched to any gene: 4. The CDR3 has 16 amino acids. As DNA, the CDR3 is TGTGCCAGCAGCTTCGGACTAGCTAGGAACACCGGGGAGCTGTTTTTT. It yields the protein CASSFGLARNTGELFF.

The chain has TRBV7-9 and TRBJ2-5, with 7 bases aligning to TRBD1. CDR3 length: 12 residues. The V segment lost 3 bases and the J segment 13 bases; nucleotides outside the gene matches: 8. Germline V gene sequence: CDR1 SEHNR, CDR2 FQNEAQ (reference sequence). The CDR3 sequence is CASSLSRDSRYF. The CDR3, as DNA: TGTGCCAGCAGCTTGAGCCGGGACAGTCGGTACTTC.

This clonotype has just a few counts. The V gene is TRBV15, the J gene TRBJ1-6; weak D call: TRBD1 (6 bases). The CDR3 spans 14 residues. Germline-derived CDR1 and CDR2 are LNHNV and YYDKDF (reference sequence). Trimming took 0 bases from V and 13 from J, leaving 13 bases between them. CDR3 DNA sequence: TGTGCCACCAGCAGAGAGGAGATTGGGGGCCCCCTCCACTTT. Its protein is CATSREEIGGPLHF.

This clonotype was detected only once. The chain has TRBV2 and TRBJ2-5; possibly TRBD2 for D (5 bases). Germline V gene data show CDR1 as SNHLY and CDR2 as FYNNEI. V lost 2 bases and J lost 5, with 15 bases in between. This CDR3 is 15 amino acids long. DNA for the CDR3: TGTGCCAGCAGTGAAAGGGTAGGGCCGGGGGAGACCCAGTACTTC. Translated, it gives CASSERVGPGETQYF.

The J gene is TRBJ1-2, the V gene TRBV25-1; D is uncertain. The germline V gene encodes CDR1 MGHDK and CDR2 SYGVNS. Trimming left V 6 bases short and J 6 bases short, with 14 bases between. The CDR3 totals 13 residues. CDR3 loop: CASSVGRVDGYTF. CDR3 sequence (DNA): TGTGCCAGCAGCGTAGGGCGGGTGGATGGCTACACCTTC.

The CDR3 DNA is TGCAGTGCTTCTGAGACAGGGGAATACGAGCAGTACTTC. It specifies CSASETGEYEQYF. This chain connects TRBV20-1 to TRBJ2-7, with 8 bases matching TRBD1. This CDR3 is built from 13 residues. Trimming took 5 bases from V and 4 from J; bases not matched to a gene: 7. Germline V gives CDR1 DFQATT, CDR2 SNEGSKA (reference sequence).

Note on this clonotype: One junction end disagrees with the germline gene, perhaps due to a read error. The chain recombines TRBV10-1 with TRBJ1-1; a weak D match, TRBD1 (5 bases). The V gene's germline CDR1 is WNHNN and CDR2 SYGVQD (reference sequence). The CDR3 runs to 15 residues. CDR3 bases: TGTGCCAGCAGTCCCAGTGGGGGGATGAACACTGAAGCTTTCTTT. Translated, it gives CASSPSGGMNTEAFF.

The V call is TRBV19, the J call TRBJ1-2, with D unresolved. Germline V gene data show CDR1 as LNHDA and CDR2 as SQIVND (reference sequence). V lost 3 bases, J lost 8 bases, and 19 bases lay in between. The length of the CDR3 is 15 residues. The CDR3: CASSIPGLDEVGYTF. CDR3 DNA sequence: TGTGCCAGTAGTATCCCGGGCCTCGACGAAGTGGGCTACACCTTC.

This clonotype was recorded at least ten times. The gene calls are TRBV5-1 and TRBJ1-4, with 7 bases fitting TRBD1. This CDR3 comprises 15 residues. Germline CDR1 is SGHRS and CDR2 is YFSETQ. V gave up 4 bases and J gave up 3 bases; unmatched junction bases: 6. The chain's CDR3 is CASSAGTAANEKLFF. The CDR3 region has the DNA TGCGCCAGCAGCGCGGGGACAGCCGCTAATGAAAAACTGTTTTTT.

This clonotype appeared a few times. The J gene is TRBJ1-5, the V gene TRBV4-3; maybe TRBD1 (5 bases). Germline CDR1 and CDR2: LGHNA and YSLEER. The V end lost 0 bases, the J end lost 3 bases, and 12 bases lay between the germline ends. The CDR3 is 16 amino acids. Written as DNA, the CDR3 is TGCGCCAGCAGCCAAGATTTTACAGGCCCCAATCAGCCCCAGCATTTT. Translated: CASSQDFTGPNQPQHF.

This clonotype has at least ten counts. The chain employs TRBV6-1 and TRBJ1-2; D remains unclear. Trimming took off 2 bases at V and 4 bases at J, with 11 bases between the two ends. The CDR3 extends over 14 amino acids. CDR1 is MNHNS and CDR2 is SASEGT in the germline V gene. The CDR3 nucleotides are TGTGCCAGCAGTGAATTCGGCAGTATCTATGGCTACACCTTC. The encoded protein is CASSEFGSIYGYTF.

This clonotype has a count of ten or more. The chain couples TRBV9 to TRBJ2-7, with D possibly TRBD1 on 6 matching bases. Looked up from germline, CDR1 is SGDLS and CDR2 is YYNGEE. V was cut by 0 bases and J by 4 bases, with 20 bases left in between. This CDR3 has 17 residues. The CDR3 nucleotides read TGTGCCAGCAGCGTAGGGGCTGGGACACCGAATACTTACGAGCAGTACTTC. This encodes CASSVGAGTPNTYEQYF.

The chain combines TRBV7-9 with TRBJ2-7, with D possibly being TRBD1 (5 bases). Germline V gene sequence: CDR1 SEHNR, CDR2 FQNEAQ (reference sequence). V lost 3 bases to trimming and J lost 3 bases, with 12 bases between them. The CDR3 runs 14 residues. The CDR3 loop reads CASSFQGEFYEQYF. In DNA form, the CDR3 reads TGTGCCAGCAGCTTTCAGGGTGAGTTCTACGAGCAGTACTTC.

V is TRBV10-3 and J is TRBJ1-3; D is ambiguous. The germline V gene has CDR1 ENHRY and CDR2 SYGVKD. The CDR3 runs 12 residues. V lost 6 bases and J lost 4, with 7 bases in between. CDR3 DNA: TGTGCCATCAGCCTTCGAGGAAACACCATATATTTT. This sequence encodes CAISLRGNTIYF.

In the case of this clonotype: The junction departs from germline at one end; a sequencing error may be responsible. The genes are TRBV7-9 and TRBJ1-5; weak D call: TRBD1 (5 bases). The CDR3 has 15 amino acids. The V gene's germline CDR1 is SEHNR and CDR2 FQNEAQ (reference sequence). The CDR3 DNA follows: TGTGCCAGCAGCCCCGCCAGGGAGGGCAATCGGCCCCAGCATTTT. Translating gives CASSPAREGNRPQHF. Full variable domain (rest looked up from reference TRBV7-9 and TRBJ1-5): DTGVSQNPRHKITKRGQNVTFRCDPISEHNRLYWYRQTLGQGPEFLTYFQNEAQLEKSRLLSDRFSAERPKGSFSTLEIQRTEQGDSAMYLCASSPAREGNRPQHFGDGTRLSIL.

Sample share makes this clonotype medium-sized. The rearrangement joins TRBV10-3 to TRBJ2-5; D is tentatively TRBD1 or TRBD2 (5 bases each). V lost 2 bases and J 5 bases, leaving 12 bases between the germline ends. There are 14 residues in the CDR3. Germline V gives CDR1 ENHRY, CDR2 SYGVKD. CDR3 loop: CAISEEGMMETQYF. The CDR3 DNA reads as TGTGCCATCAGTGAGGAGGGGATGATGGAGACCCAGTACTTC.

This clonotype appeared many times. The V and J genes are TRBV25-1 and TRBJ2-5; the match to TRBD1 covers 9 bases. The V gene's germline CDR1 is MGHDK and CDR2 SYGVNS. CDR3 length: 14 residues. V was clipped by 6 bases and J by 4 bases; unmatched bases: 6. CDR3 in amino acids: CASSDRGVGETQYF. The CDR3 DNA reads TGTGCCAGCAGCGACAGGGGGGTCGGAGAGACCCAGTACTTC.

This clonotype was counted only a few times. The V call is TRBV20-1, the J call TRBJ1-1; 8 nucleotides align to TRBD1. The germline V gene has CDR1 DFQATT and CDR2 SNEGSKA (reference sequence). Trimming took 3 bases from V and 5 from J; bases not matched to a gene: 2. The CDR3 loop spans 12 amino acids. In nucleotides, the CDR3 is TGCAGTGCTAGGACAGGGGAGACTGAAGCTTTCTTT. This translates into CSARTGETEAFF.

This chain links TRBV29-1 with TRBJ2-2; no clear D gene. CDR1 and CDR2 from the germline V gene are SQVTM and ANQGSEA. The V end was cut by 4 bases, the J end by 0 bases, with 9 bases between. This CDR3 is 14 amino acids long. CDR3 bases: TGCAGCGTTGCATCACAGACGAACACCGGGGAGCTGTTTTTT. Amino acids: CSVASQTNTGELFF.

In this sample, this clonotype turned up many times. The rearrangement uses TRBV25-1 and TRBJ1-5, with D perhaps matching TRBD1 (6 bases). V was shortened by 5 bases and J by 7 bases, with 18 bases between the two germline ends. CDR1 and CDR2 from the germline V gene are MGHDK and SYGVNS. This CDR3 comprises 15 residues. The CDR3 is CASSPAGGPRQPQHF. The CDR3 DNA follows: TGTGCCAGCAGTCCGGCCGGGGGGCCGAGGCAGCCCCAGCATTTT.

The rearrangement uses TRBV6-5 and TRBJ2-7, with TRBD2 identical over 9 bases. J gave up 0 bases and V 6 bases, and 12 bases lay outside the gene matches. This CDR3 comprises 17 residues. Germline lookup yields CDR1 MNHEY and CDR2 SVGAGI. CDR3 sequence (DNA): TGTGCCAGCAGCTCCGGGGCGGGAGGGCCGGCCTCCTACGAGCAGTACTTC. Encoded protein: CASSSGAGGPASYEQYF.

The V and J genes are TRBV2 and TRBJ2-2; possibly TRBD2 for D (6 bases). V was clipped by 7 bases and J by 6 bases, with 18 bases between them. The V gene's germline CDR1 is SNHLY and CDR2 FYNNEI. The CDR3 has 15 residues. The CDR3 DNA sequence: TGTGCCAGCACCCGACTAGGCGATTCCCCCGGGGAGCTGTTTTTT. The encoded protein is CASTRLGDSPGELFF.